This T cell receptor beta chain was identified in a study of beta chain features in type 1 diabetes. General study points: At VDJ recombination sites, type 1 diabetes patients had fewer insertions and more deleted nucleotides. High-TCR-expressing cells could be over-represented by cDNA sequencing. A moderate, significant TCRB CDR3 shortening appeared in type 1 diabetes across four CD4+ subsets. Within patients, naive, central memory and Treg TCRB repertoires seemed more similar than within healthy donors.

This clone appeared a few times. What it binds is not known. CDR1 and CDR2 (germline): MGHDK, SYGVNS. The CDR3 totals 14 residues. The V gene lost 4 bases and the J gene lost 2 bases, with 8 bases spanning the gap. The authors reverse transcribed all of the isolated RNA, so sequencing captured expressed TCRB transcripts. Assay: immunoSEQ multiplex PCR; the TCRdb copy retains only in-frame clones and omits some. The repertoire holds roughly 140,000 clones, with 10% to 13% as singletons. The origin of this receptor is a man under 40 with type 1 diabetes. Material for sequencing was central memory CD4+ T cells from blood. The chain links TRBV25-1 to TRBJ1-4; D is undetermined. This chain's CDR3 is CASSGQVTNEKLFF. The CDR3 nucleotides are TGTGCCAGCAGTGGGCAGGTCACTAATGAAAAACTGTTTTTT.